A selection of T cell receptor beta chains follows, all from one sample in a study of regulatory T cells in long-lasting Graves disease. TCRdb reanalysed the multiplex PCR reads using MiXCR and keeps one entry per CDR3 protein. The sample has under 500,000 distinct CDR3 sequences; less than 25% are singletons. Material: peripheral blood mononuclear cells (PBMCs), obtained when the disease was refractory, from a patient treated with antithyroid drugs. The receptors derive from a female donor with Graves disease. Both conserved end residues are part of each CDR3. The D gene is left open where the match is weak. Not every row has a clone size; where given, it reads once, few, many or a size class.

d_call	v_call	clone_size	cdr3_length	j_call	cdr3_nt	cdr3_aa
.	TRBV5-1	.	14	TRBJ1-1	TGCGCCAGCAGCCCCGTACAGCTCGGCACTGAAGCTTTCTTT	CASSPVQLGTEAFF
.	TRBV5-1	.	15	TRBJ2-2	TGCGCCAGCAGCTTGGGGAGACTCGGTCCCGGGGAGCTGTTTTTT	CASSLGRLGPGELFF
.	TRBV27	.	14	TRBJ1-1	TGTGCCAGCAGTTACCAGAGGATGAACACTGAAGCTTTCTTT	CASSYQRMNTEAFF
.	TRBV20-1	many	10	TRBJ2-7	TGCAGTGCTTATAAGGGCGAGCAGTACTTC	CSAYKGEQYF
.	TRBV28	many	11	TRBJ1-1	TGTGCCAGCAGCATCAGGGCTGAAGCTTTCTTT	CASSIRAEAFF
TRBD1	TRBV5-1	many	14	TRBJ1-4	TGCGCCAGCAGCATGAGACAGGGGGATGAAAAACTGTTTTTT	CASSMRQGDEKLFF
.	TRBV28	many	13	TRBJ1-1	TGTGCCAGCAGTTTTCTGGGGAGGTCTGAAGCTTTCTTT	CASSFLGRSEAFF
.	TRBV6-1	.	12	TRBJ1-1	TGTGCCAGCAGAATACGTGGCACTGAAGCTTTCTTT	CASRIRGTEAFF
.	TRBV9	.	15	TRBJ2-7	TGTGCCAGCAGCGCCTCGGACGGGAACGGATACGAGCAGTACTTC	CASSASDGNGYEQYF
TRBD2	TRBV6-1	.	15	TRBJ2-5	TGTGCCAGCAGGCTTGGACTAGCGGGCCAAGAGACCCAGTACTTC	CASRLGLAGQETQYF
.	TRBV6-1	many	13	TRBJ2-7	TGTGCCAGTTCTGTGGGGTTCTACTACGAGCAGTACTTC	CASSVGFYYEQYF
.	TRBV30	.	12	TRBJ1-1	TGTGCCTGGACCCGCGCCGGGGCAGACACTTTCTTT	CAWTRAGADTFF
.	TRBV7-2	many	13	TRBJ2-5	TGTGCCAGCAGCTTTAATCCCCAGGAGACCCAGTACTTC	CASSFNPQETQYF
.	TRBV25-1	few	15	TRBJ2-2	TGTGCCAGCACGGGCGGGGATAGAGACACCGGGGAGCTGTTTTTT	CASTGGDRDTGELFF
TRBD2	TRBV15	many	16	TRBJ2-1	TGTGCCACCAGCAGTAGCGGGGGTACTTTTTACAATGAGCAGTTCTTC	CATSSSGGTFYNEQFF
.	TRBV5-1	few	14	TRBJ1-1	TGCGCCAGCAGCGACCTGGGGGGGAACACTGAAGCTTTCTTT	CASSDLGGNTEAFF
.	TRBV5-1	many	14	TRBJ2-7	TGCGCCAGCAGCTTGGATTGGGGGGTATACGAGCAGTACTTC	CASSLDWGVYEQYF
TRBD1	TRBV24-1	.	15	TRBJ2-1	TGTGCCACCCAAAAGGACAGGAATCCCTACAATGAGCAGTTCTTC	CATQKDRNPYNEQFF
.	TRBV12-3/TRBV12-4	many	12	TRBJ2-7	TGTGCCAGCAAGACACAAACCTACGAGCAGTACTTC	CASKTQTYEQYF
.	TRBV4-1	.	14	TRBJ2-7	TGCGCCAGCAGCCAAGGGTCGGCGGGTGAGGAGCAGTACTTC	CASSQGSAGEEQYF
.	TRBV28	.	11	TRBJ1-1	TGTGCCAGCAGTCGAACAACTGAAGCTTTCTTT	CASSRTTEAFF
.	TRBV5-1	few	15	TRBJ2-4	TGCGCCAGCAGCTCATTAAGGGGGGCCAAAAACATTCAGTACTTC	CASSSLRGAKNIQYF
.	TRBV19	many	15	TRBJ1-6	TGTGCCAGTAAGGTGAACCCCCTAGGTGGAACACCCCTCCACTTT	CASKVNPLGGTPLHF
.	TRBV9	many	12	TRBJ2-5	TGTGCCAGCAGCTCCTCGGACGAGACCCAGTACTTC	CASSSSDETQYF
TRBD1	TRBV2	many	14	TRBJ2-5	TGTGCCAGCAGTGGCAGGGGGATCGGGGAGACCCAGTACTTC	CASSGRGIGETQYF
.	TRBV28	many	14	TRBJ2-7	TGTGCCAGCAGTCGCTTGGAGGGGTCCTACGAGCAGTACTTC	CASSRLEGSYEQYF
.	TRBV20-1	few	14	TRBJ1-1	TGCAGTGCTCACCGCGGGCGGATGAACACTGAAGCTTTCTTT	CSAHRGRMNTEAFF
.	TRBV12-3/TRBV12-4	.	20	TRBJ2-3	TGTGCCAGCAGTATAACGGGCCGCCTTCAACCTCACTGGGGCACAGATACGCAGTATTTT	CASSITGRLQPHWGTDTQYF
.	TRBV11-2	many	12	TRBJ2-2	TGTGCCAGCAGCGTCAGGGTTGTGGAGCTGTTTTTT	CASSVRVVELFF
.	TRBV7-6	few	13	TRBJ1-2	TGTGCCAGCACCTTTGGGCAGGGCCAGGGCTACACCTTC	CASTFGQGQGYTF
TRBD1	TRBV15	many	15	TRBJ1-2	TGTGCCACCAGCAGACCAGGGGGCGCCGCCGATGGCTACACCTTC	CATSRPGGAADGYTF
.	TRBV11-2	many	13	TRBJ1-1	TGTGCCAGCATGGGTACCTTGAACACTGAAGCTTTCTTT	CASMGTLNTEAFF
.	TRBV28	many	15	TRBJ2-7	TGTGCCAGCAGTTGGCCCCCGGAAGGCAAATACGAGCAGTACTTC	CASSWPPEGKYEQYF
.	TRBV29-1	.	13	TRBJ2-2	TGCAGCGTTCCAGGGGTGTTAACCGGGGAGCTGTTTTTT	CSVPGVLTGELFF
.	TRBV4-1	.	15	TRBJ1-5	TGCGCCAGCAGCCAACGGAGGGATAGCAATCAGCCCCAGCATTTT	CASSQRRDSNQPQHF
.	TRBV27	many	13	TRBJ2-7	TGTGCCAGCACTCCCGCCAGGGCCCACGAGCAGTACTTC	CASTPARAHEQYF
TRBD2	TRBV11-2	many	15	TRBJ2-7	TGTGCCAGCAGCCCAATTAGCGGGAGGCTTTACGAGCAGTACTTC	CASSPISGRLYEQYF
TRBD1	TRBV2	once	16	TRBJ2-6	TGTGCCAGCAGCCGACAGGGGGCAATTGGGGCCAACGTCCTGACTTTC	CASSRQGAIGANVLTF
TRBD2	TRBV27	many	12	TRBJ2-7	TGTGCCATCCGAGCGGGAGGGTACGAGCAGTACTTC	CAIRAGGYEQYF
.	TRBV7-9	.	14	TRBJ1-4	TGTGCCAGCAGCTCCCGGGAGGGGGATGAAAAACTGTTTTTT	CASSSREGDEKLFF
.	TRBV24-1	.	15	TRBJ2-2	TGTGCCACCTCGGCCAAAATACCAAACACCGGGGAGCTGTTTTTT	CATSAKIPNTGELFF
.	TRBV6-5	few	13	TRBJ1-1	TGTGCCAGCAGTTACGAAATTTGGACTGAAGCTTTCTTT	CASSYEIWTEAFF
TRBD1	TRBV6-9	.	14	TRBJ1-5	TGTGCCAGCAGTTACGGACAGGTCAATCAGCCCCAGCATTTT	CASSYGQVNQPQHF
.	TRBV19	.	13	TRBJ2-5	TGTGCCAGTAGTACAGGACGGAAAGAGACCCAGTACTTC	CASSTGRKETQYF
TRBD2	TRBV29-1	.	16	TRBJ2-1	TGCAGCGTTGAACTAGCGGGCTCCTCCTCCTACAATGAGCAGTTCTTC	CSVELAGSSSYNEQFF
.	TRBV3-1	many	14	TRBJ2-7	TGTGCCAGCAGCCAAGGCGGGACGTCCTACGAGCAGTACTTC	CASSQGGTSYEQYF
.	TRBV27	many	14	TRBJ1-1	TGTGCCAGCAGTTTTAACAGGGAGAACGCTGAAGCTTTCTTT	CASSFNRENAEAFF
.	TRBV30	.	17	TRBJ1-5	TGTGCCTGGAGTGTAAAGAGGGGGAGCGTGGGCAATCAGCCCCAGCATTTT	CAWSVKRGSVGNQPQHF
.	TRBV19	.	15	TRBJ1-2	TGTGCCAGTAGTCTCAATGACAGGAGAATTCACGGCTACACCTTC	CASSLNDRRIHGYTF
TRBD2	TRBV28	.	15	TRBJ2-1	TGTGCCAGCAGAAAGACTAGCGGATTTTACAATGAGCAGTTCTTC	CASRKTSGFYNEQFF
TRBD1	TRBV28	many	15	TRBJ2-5	TGTGCCAGCAGTTTTGAGGACAGGGGGCTAGAGACCCAGTACTTC	CASSFEDRGLETQYF
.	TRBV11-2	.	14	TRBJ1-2	TGTGCCAGCAGCCCGGTAAGGGGCCCCTATGGCTACACCTTC	CASSPVRGPYGYTF
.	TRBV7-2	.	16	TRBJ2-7	TGTGCCAGCAGCTTAATCGGGGCCGTGAATCCCTACGAGCAGTACTTC	CASSLIGAVNPYEQYF
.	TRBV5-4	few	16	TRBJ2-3	TGTGCCAGCAGCTTGTGGGGACATAGTACACAAGATACGCAGTATTTT	CASSLWGHSTQDTQYF
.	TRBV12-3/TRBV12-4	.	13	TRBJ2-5	TGTGCCAGCAGTCCGGGAGACCAAGAGACCCAGTACTTC	CASSPGDQETQYF
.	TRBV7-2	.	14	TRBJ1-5	TGTGCCAGCAGCTTAGGACAAGAGGGTCAGCCCCAGCATTTT	CASSLGQEGQPQHF
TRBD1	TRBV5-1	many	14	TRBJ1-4	TGCGCCAGCAGCGGTGGACAGGGCTACGAAAAACTGTTTTTT	CASSGGQGYEKLFF
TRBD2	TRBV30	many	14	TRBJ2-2	TGTGCCTGGAGAACTAGCGGGAGCACCGGGGAGCTGTTTTTT	CAWRTSGSTGELFF
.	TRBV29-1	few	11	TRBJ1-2	TGCAGCGTTGTGGGGGGCCATGGCTACACCTTC	CSVVGGHGYTF